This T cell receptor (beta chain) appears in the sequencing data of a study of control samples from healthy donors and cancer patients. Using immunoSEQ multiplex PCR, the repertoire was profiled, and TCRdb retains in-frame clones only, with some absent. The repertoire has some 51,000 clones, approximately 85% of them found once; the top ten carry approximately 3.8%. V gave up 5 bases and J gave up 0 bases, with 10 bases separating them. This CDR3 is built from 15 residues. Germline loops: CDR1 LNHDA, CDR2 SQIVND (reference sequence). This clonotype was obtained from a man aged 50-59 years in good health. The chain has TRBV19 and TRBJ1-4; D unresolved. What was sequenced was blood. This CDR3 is CASSWHTATNEKLFF. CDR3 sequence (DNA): TGTGCCAGTAGTTGGCACACCGCAACTAATGAAAAACTGTTTTTT.